One and the same sample provided the 5 T cell receptor beta chains below, sequenced in a study of Graves' ophthalmopathy and Graves' hyperthyroidism. Transcripts of RNA were the source for amplifying TCR beta CDR3 regions. The workflow started with a first-round RT-PCR run with HTBI primers and then moved on to a second-round multiplex PCR. One entry per CDR3 protein results from TCRdb running MiXCR on the multiplex PCR reads. The sample contains approximately 410,000 distinct CDR3 sequences, approximately 15% of which appear only once. Sequencing was performed on peripheral blood. The receptors derive from a woman under 30 with stable Graves' hyperthyroidism.

This clonotype was detected a few times. J is TRBJ1-3 and V is TRBV11-2, with 9 positions matching TRBD1. After removal of 4 bases from V and 3 bases from J, the junction contained 10 bases not matched to a gene. The length of the CDR3 is 17 residues. Germline assignment: CDR1 SGHAT and CDR2 FQNNGV. CDR3 DNA sequence: TGTGCCAGCAGCTCGCTTTTACAGGGGGCAGTTGGAAACACCATATATTTT. Protein: CASSSLLQGAVGNTIYF.

This clonotype was counted at least ten times. The rearrangement joins TRBV12-3 or TRBV12-4 to TRBJ1-5, with a weak D call TRBD1 (6 bases). This CDR3 has 15 amino acids. The V end lost 3 bases, the J end lost 0 bases, and 9 bases lay between the germline ends. Written as DNA, the CDR3 is TGTGCCAGCAGTTTCAACAGGGCTAGCAATCAGCCCCAGCATTTT. Translated, it gives CASSFNRASNQPQHF.

The chain uses TRBV12-3 or TRBV12-4 and TRBJ1-6; D perhaps matches TRBD1 (5 bases). This CDR3 spans 14 amino acids. V shed 6 bases and J shed 7 bases, with 13 bases lying between them. CDR3 loop: CASSPRDDNSPLHF. In DNA form, the CDR3 reads TGTGCCAGCAGCCCCCGGGACGACAATTCACCCCTCCACTTT.

At least ten counts were recorded for this clonotype. The CDR3 DNA is TGCGCCAGCAGCTGGGACGGAAATAATTCACCCCTCCACTTT. This encodes CASSWDGNNSPLHF. The J gene is TRBJ1-6, the V gene TRBV5-1; D may be TRBD1 (5 bases). The CDR3 spans 14 residues. V was shortened by 3 bases and J by 5 bases, with 9 bases between the two germline ends. Germline lookup yields CDR1 SGHRS and CDR2 YFSETQ.

V gene TRBV20-1 combines with J gene TRBJ2-5, with 9 bases fitting TRBD2. With 3 bases clipped from V and 2 bases from J, the junction kept 13 bases outside the gene matches. Germline V gene sequence: CDR1 DFQATT, CDR2 SNEGSKA (reference sequence). There are 17 residues in the CDR3. The CDR3 DNA reads as TGCAGTGCTAGCGGGGGGCTACCTAGCGGGGCACAAGAGACCCAGTACTTC. It translates to CSASGGLPSGAQETQYF.